The next 27 T cell receptor beta chains were all read from a single sample in a study of CD8 T cells in ankylosing spondylitis. Study-wide findings and caveats: A motif of fewer than ten highly homologous TCR beta variants was seen as apparently characteristic of ankylosing spondylitis blood.

One entry per CDR3 protein, called by TCRdb with MiXCR from the 5' RACE reads. In the table there are approximately 220,000 distinct CDR3 sequences, 15% to 20% of which are singletons. No antigen has been assigned to these receptors. The sequencing sample was made of blood, either unsorted or a sorted T cell fraction (not recorded which). These receptors were taken from a male donor with ankylosing spondylitis.

The rearrangement joins TRBV12-3 or TRBV12-4 to TRBJ2-5; 13 nucleotides line up with TRBD2. CDR3 length equals 20 residues. V dropped 6 bases and J dropped 2; count of bases not matched to a gene: 18. The CDR3 region has the DNA TGTGCCAGCAGCCCGACTAGCGGGAGGATTGGCGAACCATCTCAAGAGACCCAGTACTTC. It is translated as CASSPTSGRIGEPSQETQYF.

The table lists this clonotype with many counts. This rearrangement joins TRBV9 to TRBJ2-2; D may be TRBD1 or TRBD2 (5 bases each). CDR3 length: 16 residues. Germline CDR1 and CDR2: SGDLS and YYNGEE. The V and J ends lost 4 bases and 3 bases respectively, with 16 bases between them. This CDR3 reads CASSSGWESYTGELFF. The CDR3 nucleotides are TGTGCCAGCAGCTCAGGGTGGGAGAGCTACACCGGGGAGCTGTTTTTT.

This clonotype was seen many times. The chain carries TRBV29-1 and TRBJ2-3, with a possible D match to TRBD2 (6 bases). There are 16 residues in the CDR3. V lost 0 bases and J lost 2, with 15 bases in between. In germline, CDR1 is SQVTM, CDR2 ANQGSEA. CDR3 loop: CSVEEAEGGPTDTQYF. The CDR3 DNA follows: TGCAGCGTTGAAGAGGCGGAGGGTGGCCCCACAGATACGCAGTATTTT.

This clonotype was counted a few times. This chain connects TRBV7-9 to TRBJ2-7; 10 bases agree with TRBD1. V was pared by 7 bases and J by 2 bases, with 5 bases of the junction left unmatched. The germline gives CDR1 SEHNR, CDR2 FQNEAQ (reference sequence). This CDR3 has 14 residues. The CDR3 DNA reads as TGTGCCAGCACCGACGGACAGGGGGCCTACGAGCAGTACTTC. It yields the protein CASTDGQGAYEQYF. Based on the CDR3 plus reference TRBV7-9 and TRBJ2-7, the full variable domain is DTGVSQNPRHKITKRGQNVTFRCDPISEHNRLYWYRQTLGQGPEFLTYFQNEAQLEKSRLLSDRFSAERPKGSFSTLEIQRTEQGDSAMYLCASTDGQGAYEQYFGPGTRLTVT.

This clonotype turned up a few times. V and J are TRBV7-3 and TRBJ2-3; maybe TRBD1 (6 bases). The V end lost 5 bases, the J end lost 0 bases, and 12 bases lay between the germline ends. This CDR3 has 15 amino acids. In germline, CDR1 is SGHTA, CDR2 FQGTGA. CDR3 amino acids: CASSRQATSTDTQYF. CDR3 sequence (DNA): TGTGCCAGCAGCCGACAGGCTACTAGCACAGATACGCAGTATTTT.

This clonotype has just a few counts. The chain joins TRBV11-2 to TRBJ1-1; no clear D. Germline V gives CDR1 SGHAT, CDR2 FQNNGV. V was pared by 0 bases and J by 2 bases, with 10 bases between. This CDR3 has 15 residues. CDR3 coding DNA: TGTGCCAGCAGCTTAGAGGGGATCGGCAACACTGAAGCTTTCTTT. The encoded protein is CASSLEGIGNTEAFF.

This clonotype was found a few times. The CDR3 DNA is TGTGCCAGCAGCTTGGGGAGCGGGACCTGGAACAATGAGCAGTTCTTC. Translating gives CASSLGSGTWNNEQFF. This chain uses TRBV5-6 with TRBJ2-1; 7 bases line up with TRBD2. Trimming cost V 0 bases and J 5 bases; bases outside gene matches: 8. Per germline, CDR1 SGHDT and CDR2 YYEEEE. The CDR3 is made up of 16 amino acids.

J is TRBJ2-7 and V is TRBV11-3; tentative D call: TRBD1 (6 bases). CDR1 is SGHNT, CDR2 YENEEA, per germline. The V gene lost 8 bases and the J gene lost 3 bases, with 11 bases spanning the gap. CDR3 length: 12 amino acids. CDR3 sequence: CASEGENYEQYF. DNA of the CDR3: TGTGCCAGCGAGGGGGAGAACTACGAGCAGTACTTC.

This clonotype turned up a few times. The chain recombines TRBV27 with TRBJ2-7; possible D gene TRBD2, 7 bases. The CDR3 consists of 14 residues. V lost 10 bases to trimming and J lost 3 bases, with 19 bases between them. Germline-derived CDR1 and CDR2 are MNHEY and SMNVEV (reference sequence). In DNA form, the CDR3 reads TGTGCCACTCGCCGTCAGGGGAGGGGCTACGAGCAGTACTTC. Translation gives CATRRQGRGYEQYF.

This clonotype was observed a few times. The rearrangement joins TRBV5-1 to TRBJ1-2; 10 bases fit TRBD1. V lost 4 bases and J lost 7; bases outside the gene matches: 7. CDR1 SGHRS and CDR2 YFSETQ come from the germline V gene. The CDR3 is 14 residues long. The CDR3 loop is CASSLTGGAGGYTF. For the CDR3, the DNA is TGCGCCAGCAGCCTGACAGGGGGCGCGGGTGGCTACACCTTC.

J is TRBJ1-2 and V is TRBV6-2 or TRBV6-3; D call uncertain. Germline-derived CDR1 and CDR2 are MNHEY and SVGEGT. Trimming took off 2 bases at V and 4 bases at J, with 8 bases between the two ends. This CDR3 contains 13 residues. CDR3 sequence (DNA): TGTGCCAGCAGTTACACACTGACCTATGGCTACACCTTC. This codes for CASSYTLTYGYTF.

This clonotype was observed at least ten times. The chain recombines TRBV12-3 or TRBV12-4 with TRBJ2-1; D remains unclear. V was cut by 6 bases and J by 1 base, with 7 bases left in between. The CDR3 length is 13 residues. The CDR3 DNA follows: TGTGCCAGCAGCATAAGTTCCTACAATGAGCAGTTCTTC. The encoded protein is CASSISSYNEQFF.

The chain has TRBV7-6 and TRBJ1-5; D gene unclear. This CDR3 contains 17 residues. Germline lookup yields CDR1 SGHVS and CDR2 FNYEAQ. V was cut by 5 bases and J by 0 bases, with 17 bases left in between. The CDR3 is CASSHDLAPNSNQPQHF. In DNA form, the CDR3 reads TGTGCCAGCAGCCACGACCTGGCCCCCAATAGCAATCAGCCCCAGCATTTT.

This clonotype came up once. J is TRBJ2-7 and V is TRBV7-9; no definite D call. This CDR3 spans 15 amino acids. Trimming took off 4 bases at V and 3 bases at J, with 16 bases between the two ends. The germline CDR1 and CDR2 sequences are SEHNR and FQNEAQ (reference sequence). The CDR3 loop reads CASSSTMGSVYEQYF. DNA of the CDR3: TGTGCCAGCAGCTCAACAATGGGGTCGGTCTACGAGCAGTACTTC.

This chain uses TRBV7-2 with TRBJ2-7, with a possible D match to TRBD1 (7 bases). The CDR3 extends over 14 amino acids. Germline lookup yields CDR1 SGHTA and CDR2 FQGNSA. Trimming stripped 5 bases from V and 0 bases from J, with 11 bases between. CDR3 protein: CASSRGTDSYEQYF. The CDR3 coding sequence is TGTGCCAGCAGCCGCGGGACAGACTCCTACGAGCAGTACTTC.

J is TRBJ2-7 and V is TRBV6-5, with 7 bases matching TRBD2. This CDR3 has 14 residues. Germline CDR1 and CDR2: MNHEY and SVGAGI. The J segment lost 4 bases and the V segment lost 3 bases, leaving 6 bases of the junction unmatched. CDR3 loop: CASSYSGGGYEQYF. In nucleotides, the CDR3 is TGTGCCAGCAGTTATTCCGGCGGGGGATACGAGCAGTACTTC.

This chain links TRBV7-9 with TRBJ2-7, with D perhaps matching TRBD1 or TRBD2 (5 bases each). Germline CDR1 and CDR2: SEHNR and FQNEAQ (reference sequence). This CDR3 has 15 residues. Deletions cut 4 bases from V and 5 bases from J, with 18 bases between. CDR3 loop: CASSSLSGRADEQYF. In DNA, the CDR3 is TGTGCCAGCAGCTCATTATCGGGACGGGCGGACGAGCAGTACTTC. Together with reference TRBV7-9 and TRBJ2-7, the CDR3 gives the full variable domain: DTGVSQNPRHKITKRGQNVTFRCDPISEHNRLYWYRQTLGQGPEFLTYFQNEAQLEKSRLLSDRFSAERPKGSFSTLEIQRTEQGDSAMYLCASSSLSGRADEQYFGPGTRLTVT.

The table lists this clonotype with a few counts. The genes are TRBV29-1 and TRBJ2-2; 9 bases match TRBD1. The CDR3 length is 16 residues. Germline V gives CDR1 SQVTM, CDR2 ANQGSEA. The V segment lost 1 base and the J segment 4 bases; nucleotides outside the gene matches: 7. The CDR3 spells CSVEVPDRGATGELFF. As DNA, the CDR3 is TGCAGCGTTGAAGTCCCGGACAGGGGCGCCACCGGGGAGCTGTTTTTT.

This clonotype was seen a single time. The genes are TRBV2 and TRBJ1-5; 9 positions match TRBD1. Germline CDR1 reads SNHLY; CDR2 reads FYNNEI. The ends lost 6 bases at V and 3 bases at J; junction bases unmatched: 9. The CDR3 spans 16 residues. CDR3 amino acids: CASSDILQGANQPQHF. In DNA, the CDR3 is TGTGCCAGCAGCGACATCCTACAGGGGGCCAATCAGCCCCAGCATTTT.

The genes are TRBV4-1 and TRBJ1-1; D call uncertain. Germline lookup yields CDR1 MGHRA and CDR2 YSYEKL. The CDR3 extends over 14 amino acids. Trimming cost V 1 base and J 4 bases, with 10 bases left between them. The CDR3 sequence is CASSQGEGSTEAFF. DNA for the CDR3: TGCGCCAGCAGCCAAGGGGAAGGGTCCACTGAAGCTTTCTTT.

This clonotype was observed a few times. The gene calls are TRBV29-1 and TRBJ2-7; 11 nucleotides align to TRBD2. Germline trimming cut 0 bases from V and 3 bases from J; bases unmatched to any gene: 22. Germline lookup yields CDR1 SQVTM and CDR2 ANQGSEA. The CDR3 contains 21 residues. This chain's CDR3 is CSVEDDYAPTSGSPTHYEQYF. CDR3 DNA sequence: TGCAGCGTTGAAGATGACTACGCCCCAACTAGCGGGAGCCCAACCCACTACGAGCAGTACTTC.

This chain uses TRBV2 with TRBJ2-2; TRBD1 aligns across 7 bases. This CDR3 region has 12 residues. The V segment lost 5 bases and the J segment 7 bases; nucleotides outside the gene matches: 1. Germline CDR1 and CDR2: SNHLY and FYNNEI. CDR3 in DNA: TGTGCCAGCAGTACAGGGGTCGGGGAGCTGTTTTTT. Translating it yields CASSTGVGELFF.

This chain uses TRBV7-8 with TRBJ2-7, with 8 bases matching TRBD2. V lost 5 bases, J lost 5 bases, and 11 bases stayed unmatched. The germline V gene encodes CDR1 SGHVS and CDR2 FQNEAQ. CDR3 length equals 15 residues. The CDR3 DNA reads as TGTGCCAGCAGCCCTGGGCCTCCTAGCGGGCACGAGCAGTACTTC. Its translation: CASSPGPPSGHEQYF.

The gene calls are TRBV4-1 and TRBJ1-5; 7 nucleotides match TRBD1. The V gene's germline CDR1 is MGHRA and CDR2 YSYEKL. J was trimmed by 10 bases and V by 3 bases; bases with no gene match: 12. There are 15 residues in the CDR3. CDR3 coding DNA: TGCGCCAGCAGCCAGGGAAAGACAGGGTTTTACCCCCAGCATTTT. This encodes CASSQGKTGFYPQHF.

This clonotype was seen only a few times. V usage is TRBV6-5 and J usage is TRBJ2-1; 9 bases are a match to TRBD1. V was pared by 3 bases and J by 6 bases, with 9 bases of the junction left unmatched. The CDR3 loop spans 16 amino acids. The germline V gene encodes CDR1 MNHEY and CDR2 SVGAGI. The CDR3 loop reads CASSYAGTGLSNEQFF. The CDR3 nucleotides are TGTGCCAGCAGTTATGCTGGGACAGGGCTTAGCAATGAGCAGTTCTTC.

This chain uses TRBV19 with TRBJ1-3; 7 bases fit TRBD1. This CDR3 region has 14 residues. J gave up 2 bases and V 7 bases, and 5 bases lay outside the gene matches. Germline CDR1 and CDR2: LNHDA and SQIVND (reference sequence). The CDR3 bases are TGTGCCAGTACCTGGGACAGAGCTGGAAACACCATATATTTT. It encodes CASTWDRAGNTIYF. The whole variable domain, filled in from reference TRBV19 and TRBJ1-3, reads DGGITQSPKYLFRKEGQNVTLSCEQNLNHDAMYWYRQDPGQGLRLIYYSQIVNDFQKGDIAEGYSVSREKKESFPLTVTSAQKNPTAFYLCASTWDRAGNTIYFGEGSWLTVV.

The rearrangement uses TRBV25-1 and TRBJ2-5, with 8 bases matching TRBD2. The CDR3 covers 14 residues. Germline trimming cut 5 bases from V and 1 base from J; bases unmatched to any gene: 3. The V gene's germline CDR1 is MGHDK and CDR2 SYGVNS. DNA of the CDR3: TGTGCCAGCAGTTTTGCGGGGGGCCAAGAGACCCAGTACTTC. It codes for CASSFAGGQETQYF.